A single sample is the source of the 20 T cell receptor beta chains below, sequenced in a study of T cell responses to AZD1222 COVID-19 vaccine. The method was immunoSEQ multiplex PCR; TCRdb's version includes in-frame clones alone and lacks a portion of them. The top ten clones hold 1.1% to 1.5% of a sample with roughly 150,000 clones, less than 95% of them seen once. The sequences come from peripheral blood, collected on day 0 of AZD1222 vaccination. These receptor sequences come from an adult in good health.

The chain is built from TRBV7-2 and TRBJ1-2; TRBD1 matches 8 bases. Germline V lookup: CDR1 SGHTA, CDR2 FQGNSA. The CDR3 covers 18 residues. The J segment lost 2 bases and the V segment lost 0 bases, leaving 11 bases of the junction unmatched. The CDR3 DNA reads TGTGCCAGCAGCTTAGCGCTGAACACAGGGGGGAGGAACTATGGCTACACCTTC. Amino acids: CASSLALNTGGRNYGYTF.

This clone has only one observation. The chain recombines TRBV7-8 with TRBJ1-4, with 10 bases fitting TRBD1. Germline assignment: CDR1 SGHVS and CDR2 FQNEAQ. The CDR3 is 14 residues long. The ends lost 5 bases at V and 8 bases at J; junction bases unmatched: 5. Written as DNA, the CDR3 is TGTGCCAGCAGCATAGGACAGGGGGGGGAAAAACTGTTTTTT. Protein product: CASSIGQGGEKLFF.

J is TRBJ1-5 and V is TRBV29-1; 9 bases align to TRBD1. With V trimmed by 7 bases and J by 7 bases, 8 bases remained unmatched. This CDR3 has 13 amino acids. In germline, CDR1 is SQVTM, CDR2 ANQGSEA. In DNA form, the CDR3 reads TGCAGCGCTGCGACAGGGGGTGGCCAGCCCCAGCATTTT. The encoded protein is CSAATGGGQPQHF. Full variable domain (remainder filled in from reference TRBV29-1 and TRBJ1-5): SAVISQKPSRDICQRGTSLTIQCQVDSQVTMMFWYRQQPGQSLTLIATANQGSEATYESGFVIDKFPISRPNLTFSTLTVSNMSPEDSSIYLCSAATGGGQPQHFGDGTRLSIL.

V and J are TRBV6-4 and TRBJ2-3; maybe TRBD1 (5 bases). CDR3 size: 12 residues. Germline V gives CDR1 MRHNA, CDR2 SNTAGT. Trimming pared 5 bases from V and 11 bases from J, leaving 14 bases between. CDR3 coding DNA: TGTGCCAGCAGTCTCGACGGTGGACAGCAGTATTTT. Encoded protein: CASSLDGGQQYF.

The V and J genes are TRBV4-2 and TRBJ2-3, with TRBD2 matching over 8 bases. J was trimmed by 2 bases and V by 4 bases; bases with no gene match: 23. This CDR3 is built from 21 residues. The V gene's germline CDR1 is LGHNA and CDR2 YNFKEQ. CDR3 in amino acids: CASSRPLLAEPTRGNTDTQYF. The CDR3 DNA sequence: TGTGCCAGCAGCCGGCCACTACTAGCGGAACCGACACGTGGGAACACAGATACGCAGTATTTT.

The chain employs TRBV6-7 and TRBJ1-3; TRBD1 is a possible D gene (5 bases). TRBV6-7 is an ORF, with its function uncertain. CDR3 length equals 20 residues. V was clipped by 8 bases and J by 1 base, with 30 bases between them. This CDR3 is CASPRSGGADSFSSGNTIYF. Written as DNA, the CDR3 is TGTGCCAGCCCTCGCTCGGGAGGGGCCGATTCATTTTCTTCTGGAAACACCATATATTTT.

This clone was seen a single time. Other DNA sequences from this sample encode an identical CDR3 as well. The chain carries TRBV6-1 and TRBJ1-1; D remains ambiguous. The CDR3 length is 12 residues. Germline V gives CDR1 MNHNS, CDR2 SASEGT. V shed 3 bases and J shed 1 base, with 3 bases lying between them. Here the CDR3 reads CASSEGNTEAFF. CDR3 in DNA: TGTGCCAGCAGTGAGGGGAACACTGAAGCTTTCTTT.

V is TRBV28 and J is TRBJ1-2, with 9 bases that match TRBD1. V shed 7 bases and J 6 bases; nucleotides not matched to a gene: 6. The CDR3 contains 13 residues. The germline gives CDR1 MDHEN, CDR2 SYDVKM. CDR3 coding DNA: TGTGCCAGCACCCCCGGGACAGGGCATGGCTACACCTTC. It encodes CASTPGTGHGYTF.

This rearrangement joins TRBV5-1 to TRBJ1-4, with D perhaps TRBD1 (6 bases). The germline V gene has CDR1 SGHRS and CDR2 YFSETQ. V dropped 0 bases and J dropped 8 bases, with 14 bases sitting between them. CDR3 length equals 15 residues. The CDR3 bases are TGCGCCAGCAGCTTGGGGCCAGGGGTTCGAGAAAAACTGTTTTTT. This encodes CASSLGPGVREKLFF.

This clone was detected only a few times. The J gene is TRBJ2-1, the V gene TRBV12-3 or TRBV12-4; D is undetermined. Trimming pared 6 bases from V and 4 bases from J, leaving 10 bases between. This CDR3 comprises 13 residues. The CDR3 reads CASSMGYYNEQFF. CDR3 sequence (DNA): TGTGCCAGCAGCATGGGATATTACAATGAGCAGTTCTTC.

Concerning this clone itself: This specimen includes other DNA sequences encoding the same CDR3. The rearrangement uses TRBV2 and TRBJ1-1; possible D gene TRBD1, 5 bases. The CDR3 runs to 13 residues. Trimming took 3 bases from V and 1 from J, leaving 6 bases between them. CDR1 and CDR2 (germline): SNHLY, FYNNEI. CDR3 sequence: CASSEGGNTEAFF. CDR3 nucleotide sequence: TGTGCCAGCAGTGAGGGGGGGAACACTGAAGCTTTCTTT.

The chain uses TRBV28 and TRBJ2-2, with 7 bases matching TRBD1. J was trimmed by 1 base and V by 6 bases; bases with no gene match: 2. Germline V gene sequence: CDR1 MDHEN, CDR2 SYDVKM. The CDR3 spans 14 residues. CDR3 in DNA: TGTGCCAGCAGGCGACAGGGGAACACCGGGGAGCTGTTTTTT. Translated, it gives CASRRQGNTGELFF.

The chain combines TRBV29-1 with TRBJ1-1, with 7 bases aligning to TRBD1. Germline-derived CDR1 and CDR2 are SQVTM and ANQGSEA. This CDR3 is 13 amino acids long. Trimming cost V 7 bases and J 0 bases; bases outside gene matches: 5. CDR3 sequence (DNA): TGCAGCGCTGGACAGGTTTTGAACACTGAAGCTTTCTTT. This translates into CSAGQVLNTEAFF. The complete variable domain, with remaining parts taken from reference TRBV29-1 and TRBJ1-1, reads SAVISQKPSRDICQRGTSLTIQCQVDSQVTMMFWYRQQPGQSLTLIATANQGSEATYESGFVIDKFPISRPNLTFSTLTVSNMSPEDSSIYLCSAGQVLNTEAFFGQGTRLTVV.

V and J are TRBV5-6 and TRBJ1-1; no definite D call. V lost 0 bases, J lost 1 base, and 10 bases lay in between. Germline-derived CDR1 and CDR2 are SGHDT and YYEEEE. The CDR3 is 15 residues long. This CDR3 reads CASSLGYRTNTEAFF. The DNA of the CDR3 is TGTGCCAGCAGCTTGGGGTATAGGACGAACACTGAAGCTTTCTTT.

This chain uses TRBV10-3 with TRBJ2-7; possibly TRBD2 for D (5 bases). Germline CDR1 reads ENHRY; CDR2 reads SYGVKD. This CDR3 has 15 amino acids. Trimming shortened V by 3 bases and J by 1 base, and 13 bases separated the two germline ends. CDR3 DNA sequence: TGTGCCATCAGTGATTCGAAGGACTTATCCTACGAGCAGTACTTC. Its translation is CAISDSKDLSYEQYF.

The V gene is TRBV19, the J gene TRBJ1-2; D uncertain. The V and J ends lost 0 bases and 2 bases respectively, with 7 bases between them. The germline gives CDR1 LNHDA, CDR2 SQIVND (reference sequence). The length of the CDR3 is 14 residues. The CDR3 spells CASSIERANYGYTF. Written as DNA, the CDR3 is TGTGCCAGTAGTATAGAACGGGCGAACTATGGCTACACCTTC.

The chain employs TRBV29-1 and TRBJ1-1; the D is unclear. The CDR3 contains 11 residues. CDR1 and CDR2 from the germline V gene are SQVTM and ANQGSEA. The V end was cut by 5 bases, the J end by 0 bases, with 4 bases between. CDR3 amino acids: CSVSLNTEAFF. The DNA for the CDR3 is TGCAGCGTTTCTCTGAACACTGAAGCTTTCTTT.

As DNA, the CDR3 is TGTGCCAGCAGAATAGCGGGGCGTGAGCAGTTCTTC. Residues: CASRIAGREQFF. V gene TRBV7-2 combines with J gene TRBJ2-1, with 8 positions matching TRBD2. The germline CDR1 and CDR2 sequences are SGHTA and FQGNSA. The CDR3 sequence is 12 residues long. Losses at the gene ends were 6 bases for V and 9 bases for J; bases not matched to a gene: 4.

The rearrangement joins TRBV25-1 to TRBJ2-7; D is unresolved. Germline assignment: CDR1 MGHDK and CDR2 SYGVNS. The CDR3 runs to 13 residues. V shed 2 bases and J shed 2 bases, with 7 bases lying between them. The CDR3: CASSENGPYEQYF. In DNA form, the CDR3 reads TGTGCCAGCAGTGAAAACGGGCCCTACGAGCAGTACTTC.

V and J are TRBV5-4 and TRBJ2-7; either TRBD1 or TRBD2 may supply D (5 bases each). V gave up 9 bases and J gave up 0 bases, with 7 bases separating them. CDR3 size: 11 residues. From germline, CDR1 is SGHNT and CDR2 YYREEE (reference sequence). For the CDR3, the DNA is TGTGCCACAGGGACCTCCTACGAGCAGTACTTC. It is translated as CATGTSYEQYF.